Included here is one TCR beta chain sequence, with context. This sample stems from a study of CD8+CD57+ T cells in acquired aplastic anemia. By flow cytometry, patients selected for sequencing had shown an expansion of CD8+CD57+ cells. Untreated patients provided the blood samples, with no therapy given before sampling. Researchers used genomic DNA as the template to profile TCR beta VDJ and CDR3. TCRdb reanalysed the reads using MiXCR and keeps one entry per CDR3 protein. The repertoire holds 250,000 to 300,000 distinct CDR3 sequences, 56% seen once, with 1.3% in the top ten. Unmatched junction bases numbered 10, after V lost 6 bases and J lost 9 bases. The length of the CDR3 is 14 residues. Germline CDR1 SGHVT, CDR2 SQSDAQ.

This TCR came from a human donor with aplastic anemia. The material sequenced was sorted CD4+, CD8+, or CD8+CD57+ T cells (not recorded which) from PBMCs. V and J are TRBV7-4 and TRBJ2-1, with 8 nucleotides matching TRBD2. Written as DNA, the CDR3 is TGTGCCAGCAGTTCAGCGGGAGAATTTCGTGAGCAGTTCTTC. Its translation is CASSSAGEFREQFF.